The following is a T cell receptor (beta chain) sequence with its context. The antigen remains undetermined. The data were obtained in a study of post-analysis software for immune sequencing data. The study's findings and limits: Higher frequency in patients than in controls was seen for about five TRBV segments, with TRBV5-6, TRBV5-1 and TRBV20-1 among them.

The authors incorporated unique molecular identifiers into the TCR beta cDNA libraries. Researchers reported 400,000 to 600,000 cDNA molecules coming from about 0.98 to 11 million T cells. TCRdb redid the calling of the PCR reads with MiXCR, one entry per CDR3 protein. The table shows approximately 770,000 distinct CDR3 sequences, with under 60% occurring only once. The CDR3 is 17 residues long. Deletions cut 3 bases from V and 14 bases from J, with 29 bases between. Germline CDR1 MNHNS, CDR2 SASEGT. The chain joins TRBV6-1 to TRBJ2-4; perhaps TRBD1 as D (5 bases). The sequence was obtained from a girl between 10 and 17 years old with multiple sclerosis. Sequenced material: blood. For the CDR3, the DNA is TGTGCCAGCAGTGATATTCGGCGCCTGGGGCGACGCAACCTAAAGTACTTC. It specifies CASSDIRRLGRRNLKYF.